These 8 T cell receptor beta chains share one sample of origin, sequenced in a study of shared clonotypes between healthy human individuals. Sequenced by immunoSEQ multiplex PCR; TCRdb stores in-frame clones only, minus some. The sample lists 2 million to 2.5 million clones, about 92% seen once, with about 0.39% in the top ten. The sequencing input was naive CD4+ T cells from PBMCs. Subset noted: CD45RA+ positively selected. These receptor sequences come from a man between 18 and 35 years old in good health. Some clones in this sample may be carry-over from other donors' samples.

Details on this clone: This CDR3 is also generated by other DNA sequences in the sample. V and J are TRBV9 and TRBJ2-1, with TRBD2 identical over 7 bases. Per the germline V gene, CDR1 is SGDLS and CDR2 is YYNGEE. V lost 0 bases to trimming and J lost 3 bases; unmatched junction nucleotides: 0. CDR3 length equals 14 residues. This CDR3 reads CASSVGTSYNEQFF. Written as DNA, the CDR3 is TGTGCCAGCAGCGTAGGGACTAGCTACAATGAGCAGTTCTTC. Complete variable domain (other parts from reference TRBV9 and TRBJ2-1): DSGVTQTPKHLITATGQRVTLRCSPRSGDLSVYWYQQSLDQGLQFLIQYYNGEERAKGNILERFSAQQFPDLHSELNLSSLELGDSALYFCASSVGTSYNEQFFGPGTRLTVL.

The genes are TRBV4-2 and TRBJ2-2; TRBD2 matches at 7 bases. Losses at the gene ends were 3 bases for V and 6 bases for J; bases not matched to a gene: 4. CDR1 and CDR2 from the germline V gene are LGHNA and YNFKEQ. The CDR3 spans 14 residues. Written as DNA, the CDR3 is TGTGCCAGCAGCCAGGCGACTAGCCCCGGGGAGCTGTTTTTT. It encodes CASSQATSPGELFF.

This clone was recorded once. In DNA, the CDR3 is TGTGCCAGCAGTTTAGGGGCGGGAGGTGCGTACGAGCAGTACTTC. This encodes CASSLGAGGAYEQYF. This chain links TRBV28 with TRBJ2-7; 8 nucleotides agree with TRBD2. Germline lookup yields CDR1 MDHEN and CDR2 SYDVKM. V lost 2 bases, J lost 4 bases, and 7 bases stayed unmatched. The CDR3 covers 15 residues.

This sequence joins TRBV14 and TRBJ1-1; D perhaps matches TRBD1 (5 bases). Trimming cost V 3 bases and J 7 bases, with 15 bases left between them. Germline CDR1 SGHDN, CDR2 FVKESK. The CDR3 is 14 amino acids. CDR3 loop: CASSHIQGHIEAFF. In DNA form, the CDR3 reads TGTGCCAGCAGCCACATCCAGGGTCACATTGAAGCTTTCTTT.

As to this clone: The sample contains more than one DNA sequence encoding this CDR3. The gene calls are TRBV10-3 and TRBJ2-7; 9 nucleotides align to TRBD1. The ends lost 6 bases at V and 3 bases at J; junction bases unmatched: 3. Per the germline V gene, CDR1 is ENHRY and CDR2 is SYGVKD. This CDR3 contains 13 residues. CDR3 protein: CAISPGQGYEQYF. CDR3 nucleotides: TGTGCCATCAGCCCGGGACAGGGCTACGAGCAGTACTTC.

The V gene is TRBV6-5, the J gene TRBJ2-2; 7 bases are a match to TRBD2. Germline V gene sequence: CDR1 MNHEY, CDR2 SVGAGI. The ends lost 6 bases at V and 7 bases at J; junction bases unmatched: 11. This CDR3 has 15 residues. CDR3 in amino acids: CASRSRGSRSGELFF. CDR3 nucleotide sequence: TGTGCCAGCAGATCTCGCGGGAGCCGAAGCGGGGAGCTGTTTTTT.

The chain joins TRBV5-1 to TRBJ2-3; 7 bases match TRBD1. The trim removed 2 bases at V and 1 base at J, leaving 4 bases unmatched. The CDR3 loop spans 15 amino acids. Per germline, CDR1 SGHRS and CDR2 YFSETQ. CDR3 DNA: TGCGCCAGCAGCTTTAACAGGGGACGCACAGATACGCAGTATTTT. Encoded protein: CASSFNRGRTDTQYF.

J is TRBJ1-5 and V is TRBV5-1, with D maybe TRBD1 (5 bases). V dropped 2 bases and J dropped 9 bases, with 18 bases sitting between them. Germline assignment: CDR1 SGHRS and CDR2 YFSETQ. This CDR3 contains 15 residues. As DNA, the CDR3 is TGCGCCAGCAGCTTCCAGGGCGGCCCTTCGGGGCCCCAGCATTTT. This gives the protein CASSFQGGPSGPQHF.